Listed below are T cell receptor beta chains from one sample, sequenced in a study of T cells in localized non-small cell lung cancer. Measured with immunoSEQ multiplex PCR; TCRdb has only the in-frame clones, and not every one. The table lists about 19,000 clones, 75% to 85% of them singletons, with roughly 4.5% in the top ten. The sequenced sample was peripheral blood, obtained before any cancer treatment. The receptors originated from a man aged 35-75 years with stage I lung adenocarcinoma. Each CDR3 is given with its conserved first and last residue. D genes are given only for firm matches. Rows may omit the clone size; those that give it use once, few, many or a size class.

j_call,v_call,d_call,cdr3_length,clone_size,cdr3_aa,cdr3_nt
TRBJ2-7,TRBV29-1,-,13,-,CSVFLGQYYEQYF,TGCAGCGTCTTCCTCGGACAGTACTACGAGCAGTACTTC
TRBJ1-5,TRBV6-1,-,14,few,CASSDRVSNQPQHF,TGTGCCAGCAGTGACAGGGTGAGCAATCAGCCCCAGCATTTT
TRBJ1-4,TRBV6-6,TRBD1,13,once,CASRTGDNEKLFF,TGTGCCAGCAGGACAGGGGATAATGAAAAACTGTTTTTT
TRBJ1-5,TRBV28,-,18,-,CASSDSQGLGSVVEPQHF,TGTGCCAGCAGTGACTCCCAGGGGTTGGGCAGCGTGGTTGAGCCCCAGCATTTT
TRBJ2-2,TRBV6-5,TRBD1,14,-,CASSWGQGSGELFF,TGTGCCAGCAGTTGGGGACAGGGGTCCGGGGAGCTGTTTTTT
TRBJ2-4,TRBV10-3,-,12,few,CAISEDKNIQYF,TGTGCCATCAGTGAAGACAAAAACATTCAGTACTTC
TRBJ2-1,TRBV9,TRBD2,16,-,CASSVLAGSSYNEQFF,TGTGCCAGCAGCGTCTTAGCGGGAAGCTCCTACAATGAGCAGTTCTTC
TRBJ2-5,TRBV18,TRBD2,15,-,CASSPPGLAVETQYF,TGTGCCAGCTCACCACCGGGACTAGCAGTCGAGACCCAGTACTTC
TRBJ2-5,TRBV9,TRBD2,18,once,CASSVDVTGTSGQETQYF,TGTGCCAGCAGCGTAGACGTGACCGGGACTAGCGGCCAAGAGACCCAGTACTTC
TRBJ2-1,TRBV7-5,-,15,-,CVRSSYRGPYNEQFF,TGTGTCAGAAGTTCCTACAGGGGGCCCTACAATGAGCAGTTCTTC
TRBJ2-5,TRBV13,-,12,-,CASSRAQETQYF,TGTGCCAGCAGCAGGGCACAAGAGACCCAGTACTTC
TRBJ2-3,TRBV4-2,-,16,-,CASSQELRLVADTQYF,TGTGCCAGCAGCCAAGAGTTACGACTAGTCGCAGATACGCAGTATTTT
TRBJ2-4,TRBV5-8,-,19,-,CASSSSDYYFNLAKNIQYF,TGTGCCAGCAGCTCCTCGGACTATTACTTTAATCTAGCCAAAAACATTCAGTACTTC
TRBJ1-2,TRBV10-3,TRBD1,14,-,CAISDPDRGVGYTF,TGTGCCATCAGTGATCCGGACAGGGGAGTGGGCTACACCTTC
TRBJ2-7,TRBV27,TRBD1,13,-,CASSPLTGGEQYF,TGTGCCAGCAGTCCCCTGACAGGGGGCGAGCAGTACTTC
TRBJ2-3,TRBV4-2,TRBD1,17,-,CASSQESAGGGADTQYF,TGTGCCAGCAGCCAAGAATCAGCAGGGGGCGGTGCAGATACGCAGTATTTT
TRBJ2-1,TRBV9,-,19,-,CASSVGETESRVPFNEQFF,TGTGCCAGCAGCGTAGGCGAGACCGAAAGCAGGGTCCCGTTTAATGAGCAGTTCTTC
TRBJ2-6,TRBV11-2,-,15,-,CASSPMGAGANVLTF,TGTGCCAGCAGCCCCATGGGGGCTGGGGCCAACGTCCTGACTTTC
TRBJ2-3,TRBV7-9,-,13,few,CASSSAETDTQYF,TGTGCCAGCAGCTCCGCGGAGACAGATACGCAGTATTTT
TRBJ2-5,TRBV30,-,12,-,CALHGAMKTQYF,TGTGCCCTACATGGAGCGATGAAGACCCAGTACTTC
TRBJ1-2,TRBV4-3,TRBD1,14,-,CASSQETGSHGYTF,TGCGCCAGCAGCCAAGAGACAGGGTCTCATGGCTACACCTTC
TRBJ2-7,TRBV29-1,-,13,-,CSVLDRNSYEQYF,TGCAGCGTCTTAGACAGGAACTCCTACGAGCAGTACTTC
TRBJ2-5,TRBV6-5,-,14,-,CASSRLVTEIIPYF,TGTGCCAGCAGTCGCCTTGTTACGGAAATCATTCCGTACTTC
TRBJ1-1,TRBV5-8,TRBD1,15,-,CASSPGTGMWTEAFF,TGTGCCAGCAGCCCCGGGACAGGGATGTGGACTGAAGCTTTCTTT
TRBJ1-5,TRBV7-9,-,15,-,CASSLGGDSNQPQHF,TGTGCCAGCAGCTTAGGGGGGGATAGCAATCAGCCCCAGCATTTT
TRBJ2-3,TRBV27,TRBD1,14,once,CASSADRGYDTQYF,TGTGCCAGCAGTGCGGACAGGGGATACGATACGCAGTATTTT
TRBJ2-1,TRBV19,-,15,once,CASSIDGRENNEQFF,TGTGCCAGTAGTATAGATGGACGGGAGAACAATGAGCAGTTCTTC
TRBJ2-7,TRBV6-5,TRBD2,14,-,CASTGRGGPYEQYF,TGTGCCAGCACTGGGCGGGGGGGCCCCTACGAGCAGTACTTC
TRBJ1-5,TRBV28,TRBD1,15,few,CASSSTGTGYQPQHF,TGTGCCAGCAGTTCTACCGGGACAGGGTATCAGCCCCAGCATTTT
TRBJ2-6,TRBV5-1,-,14,-,CASSLAREANVLTF,TGCGCCAGCAGCTTGGCCAGGGAGGCCAACGTCCTGACTTTC
TRBJ2-2,TRBV10-1,-,14,-,CASSESWGTGELFF,TGCGCCAGCAGTGAGTCTTGGGGCACCGGGGAGCTGTTTTTT
TRBJ1-1,TRBV29-1,TRBD1,11,-,CSAGGWTEAFF,TGCAGTGCAGGGGGCTGGACTGAAGCTTTCTTT
TRBJ1-2,TRBV7-2,-,13,-,CASSPGLRYGYTF,TGTGCCAGCAGCCCAGGTCTCCGCTATGGCTACACCTTC
TRBJ1-2,TRBV28,-,15,-,CASSPLGVQSHGYTF,TGTGCCAGCAGTCCCCTCGGGGTACAGAGCCATGGCTACACCTTC
TRBJ2-1,TRBV2,-,14,-,CASSESLPYNEQFF,TGTGCCAGCAGTGAATCTCTCCCCTACAATGAGCAGTTCTTC
TRBJ2-7,TRBV19,TRBD1,13,-,CASSIKQGDEQYF,TGTGCCAGTAGTATTAAACAGGGGGACGAGCAGTACTTC
TRBJ2-3,TRBV29-1,TRBD1,16,-,CSVLTRDRDHGDTQYF,TGCAGCGTCTTAACCCGGGACAGGGATCATGGGGATACGCAGTATTTT
TRBJ2-7,TRBV5-1,-,13,-,CASREQENYEQYF,TGCGCCAGCAGGGAACAGGAAAACTACGAGCAGTACTTC
TRBJ1-6,TRBV9,-,14,-,CASSVDIGIRTLHF,TGTGCCAGCAGCGTAGATATCGGGATTCGAACCCTCCACTTT
TRBJ2-2,TRBV11-2,-,14,-,CASSPLVGTGELFF,TGTGCCAGCAGCCCACTTGTCGGAACCGGGGAGCTGTTTTTT
TRBJ2-7,TRBV28,-,11,once,CASSGNYEQYF,TGTGCCAGCAGTGGAAACTACGAGCAGTACTTC
TRBJ2-1,TRBV5-4,TRBD2,16,few,CASSHLTSGKIDEQFF,TGTGCCAGCAGCCACCTGACTAGCGGGAAGATAGATGAGCAGTTCTTC
TRBJ2-1,TRBV6-5,-,14,-,CASSYYRESNEQFF,TGTGCCAGCAGTTACTACAGGGAAAGCAATGAGCAGTTCTTC
TRBJ2-1,TRBV11-2,TRBD2,15,-,CASSLEPSGSNEQFF,TGTGCCAGCAGCTTAGAGCCTAGCGGGAGCAATGAGCAGTTCTTC
TRBJ1-1,TRBV28,-,11,-,CASSLGAEAFF,TGTGCCAGCAGTTTAGGAGCAGAAGCTTTCTTT
TRBJ2-6,TRBV2,TRBD2,16,-,CASRRLAGAGANVLTF,TGTGCCAGCCGGCGGCTAGCGGGAGCCGGGGCCAACGTCCTGACTTTC
TRBJ2-7,TRBV10-3,-,15,once,CAISEPGKPYYEQYF,TGTGCCATCAGTGAGCCGGGAAAGCCTTACTACGAGCAGTACTTC
TRBJ1-5,TRBV19,-,14,-,CASSMTVVNQPQHF,TGTGCCAGTAGTATGACAGTTGTGAATCAGCCCCAGCATTTT
TRBJ2-5,TRBV29-1,TRBD1,14,-,CSVVERTGRETQYF,TGCAGCGTTGTCGAACGGACAGGAAGAGAGACCCAGTACTTC
TRBJ2-3,TRBV7-8,TRBD2,18,-,CASSLEEFSSGLADTQYF,TGTGCCAGCAGCTTAGAAGAGTTTTCTAGCGGCCTCGCAGATACGCAGTATTTT
TRBJ1-6,TRBV7-2,TRBD1,17,few,CASSLDVGQTGYSPLHF,TGTGCCAGCAGCTTAGATGTCGGACAGACAGGGTATTCACCCCTCCACTTT
TRBJ2-2,TRBV7-2,-,16,-,CASSLVPTWPKGELFF,TGTGCCAGCAGCTTAGTCCCCACCTGGCCTAAGGGGGAGCTGTTTTTT
TRBJ2-5,TRBV5-1,TRBD2,14,-,CASSPGLAKETQYF,TGCGCCAGCAGCCCCGGACTAGCTAAAGAGACCCAGTACTTC